The clone carrying this T cell receptor beta chain was observed a single time. The antigen is undetermined. These data come from a study of a mutant IDH1 vaccine in newly diagnosed glioma. Study-level information: Onset of vaccination occurred 4-6 weeks following radiotherapy alone, or with temozolomide cycles.

The data were produced by immunoSEQ multiplex PCR, yet TCRdb's version contains in-frame clones alone and is incomplete. This sample has roughly 38,000 clones, with roughly nine tenths found just once. The junction had 13 bases not matched to a gene; V was cut back by 3 bases and J by 0 bases. Germline loops: CDR1 LNHDA, CDR2 SQIVND (reference sequence). This CDR3 is 18 amino acids long. Time point reported: week 35, safety follow-up. Vaccination comprised doses that each held 300 ug of mutant IDH1 20-mer peptide, plus topical imiquimod. The chain recombines TRBV19 with TRBJ1-1; 7 nucleotides match TRBD1. Material: PBMCs, obtained from a glioma patient whose treatment included an IDH1 peptide vaccine. The TCR comes from a man aged 40-55 years with glioma. CDR3 nucleotide sequence: TGTGCCAGTAGTATCATAAGGGGGCAAAACGCGATGAACACTGAAGCTTTCTTT. This translates into CASSIIRGQNAMNTEAFF.